This T cell receptor beta chain comes out of a study of blood T cell repertoires in COVID-19. The CDR3 contains 16 residues. V gave up 2 bases and J gave up 1 base, with 14 bases separating them. From germline, CDR1 is SGDLS and CDR2 YYNGEE. It was during active infection that Seattle patients were enrolled and then longitudinally followed. Authors' analysis steps: Amplification of reference gene primers was used by the study to estimate nucleated cell counts. TCRdb's table, derived via immunoSEQ multiplex PCR, lists solely in-frame clones and lacks some. D and trimming come from the DNA, and the V and J calls and clone size come from that table. The sample yields about 200,000 clones, roughly 88% seen once.

The sequence was obtained from a man aged 50 or older with COVID-19, enrolled during active disease. The chain recombines TRBV9 with TRBJ2-3; D not resolved. Input material: peripheral blood. Here the CDR3 DNA reads TGTGCCAGCAGCGTCAACCTTGGTGCAGGCACAGATACGCAGTATTTT. Translation: CASSVNLGAGTDTQYF.